These 25 T cell receptor beta chains were all obtained from the same sample, sequenced in a study of cytomegalovirus exposure and HLA in healthy donors. The primer mix had 60 Vbeta and 13 Jbeta primers. Sequencing used immunoSEQ multiplex PCR; TCRdb keeps in-frame clones, though not all of them. The sample lists about 78,000 clones; around 70% were seen once. The specimen sequenced was PBMCs. The receptors originated from a woman between 40 and 50 years old in good health and CMV-seropositive.

This clone is medium-sized (0.01 to 0.1%) by share. The V gene is TRBV27, the J gene TRBJ1-2; 10 bases align to TRBD1. The J segment lost 4 bases and the V segment lost 2 bases, leaving 4 bases of the junction unmatched. The CDR3 is 15 residues long. The germline V gene encodes CDR1 MNHEY and CDR2 SMNVEV (reference sequence). For the CDR3, the DNA is TGTGCCAGCAGTTTAACGGGACAGGGGCCCTATGGCTACACCTTC. It encodes CASSLTGQGPYGYTF.

The chain has TRBV5-1 and TRBJ2-1, with TRBD2 matching 14 bases. CDR3 size: 17 residues. With 4 bases clipped from V and 6 bases from J, the junction kept 9 bases outside the gene matches. The germline V gene has CDR1 SGHRS and CDR2 YFSETQ. The CDR3: CASSLGVTSGRANEQFF. As DNA, the CDR3 is TGCGCCAGCAGCCTGGGGGTGACTAGCGGGAGGGCCAATGAGCAGTTCTTC.

The chain combines TRBV28 with TRBJ2-5, with 10 bases aligning to TRBD1. Trimming took 6 bases from V and 4 from J; bases not matched to a gene: 11. The CDR3 extends over 16 amino acids. Germline values: CDR1 MDHEN, CDR2 SYDVKM. The CDR3 DNA reads TGTGCCAGCAGACCCTCGCGGACAGGGGGTGGAGAGACCCAGTACTTC. Protein product: CASRPSRTGGGETQYF.

The V and J genes are TRBV7-2 and TRBJ1-2; 9 bases are a match to TRBD1. Germline values: CDR1 SGHTA, CDR2 FQGNSA. This CDR3 contains 13 residues. With 5 bases clipped from V and 8 bases from J, the junction kept 6 bases outside the gene matches. The CDR3 nucleotides are TGTGCCAGCAGCGAACAGGGGGCAAACGGCTACACCTTC. It yields the protein CASSEQGANGYTF.

The chain carries TRBV2 and TRBJ1-2, with a tentative D call TRBD1 (5 bases). The CDR3 loop spans 14 amino acids. Germline values: CDR1 SNHLY, CDR2 FYNNEI. V was shortened by 10 bases and J by 2 bases, with 17 bases between the two germline ends. CDR3 in amino acids: CANLLGQGNYGYTF. CDR3 nucleotide sequence: TGTGCCAACTTGCTGGGCCAGGGAAACTATGGCTACACCTTC.

The V gene is TRBV19, the J gene TRBJ2-7, with 7 bases fitting TRBD1. Trimming cost V 9 bases and J 3 bases; bases outside gene matches: 5. The CDR3 is 12 amino acids. Germline V CDR1 and CDR2: LNHDA, SQIVND (reference sequence). CDR3: CASSDRNYEQYF. The CDR3 DNA reads TGTGCCAGCTCGGACAGGAACTACGAGCAGTACTTC.

V and J are TRBV19 and TRBJ1-1; 7 bases match TRBD1. Per germline, CDR1 LNHDA and CDR2 SQIVND (reference sequence). This CDR3 region has 18 residues. Trimming took 5 bases from V and 5 from J; bases not matched to a gene: 20. CDR3 DNA: TGTGCCAGTAGTCCAAAAGGTGCAACTACAGGGGCGAGGACTGAAGCTTTCTTT. It specifies CASSPKGATTGARTEAFF.

The chain employs TRBV6-1 and TRBJ1-5; TRBD1 agrees at 8 bases. V trimming: 7 bases; J trimming: 14 bases; junction bases outside the gene matches: 7. The CDR3 has 11 amino acids. CDR1 and CDR2 (germline): MNHNS, SASEGT. This CDR3 is CASINTGQEHF. CDR3 DNA sequence: TGTGCCAGCATTAACACGGGACAGGAGCATTTT.

The genes are TRBV7-8 and TRBJ2-7, with 7 positions matching TRBD1. The CDR3 is made up of 15 amino acids. Looked up from germline, CDR1 is SGHVS and CDR2 is FQNEAQ. V was pared by 2 bases and J by 2 bases, with 6 bases of the junction left unmatched. The CDR3 here is CASSLPRGTAYEQYF. The CDR3 DNA is TGTGCCAGCAGCTTACCCAGGGGGACAGCCTACGAGCAGTACTTC.

The chain combines TRBV20-1 with TRBJ1-2, with TRBD1 identical over 8 bases. CDR3 length: 11 residues. Unmatched junction bases numbered 5, after V lost 6 bases and J lost 8 bases. CDR1 DFQATT and CDR2 SNEGSKA come from the germline V gene (reference sequence). The CDR3 coding sequence is TGCAGTGCGCGGACAGGGCCCGGCTACACCTTC. It translates to CSARTGPGYTF.

The chain recombines TRBV28 with TRBJ2-1, with a possible D match to TRBD2 (6 bases). CDR3 length: 14 residues. V shed 5 bases and J shed 8 bases, with 16 bases lying between them. Germline-derived CDR1 and CDR2 are MDHEN and SYDVKM. This CDR3 is CASSRPRGSHEQFF. For the CDR3, the DNA is TGTGCCAGCAGTCGCCCACGGGGGTCACATGAGCAGTTCTTC.

The V and J genes are TRBV4-3 and TRBJ2-5; 8 nucleotides agree with TRBD2. Looked up from germline, CDR1 is LGHNA and CDR2 is YSLEER. V was clipped by 3 bases and J by 2 bases; unmatched bases: 2. This CDR3 region has 14 residues. This CDR3 is CASSHIAGQETQYF. The CDR3 DNA reads as TGCGCCAGCAGCCACATAGCGGGGCAAGAGACCCAGTACTTC.

The chain combines TRBV2 with TRBJ2-3; 8 bases line up with TRBD1. The CDR3 runs to 14 residues. In germline, CDR1 is SNHLY, CDR2 FYNNEI. The V and J ends lost 7 bases and 3 bases, in that order; junction bases with no gene match: 6. The CDR3 spells CASNEDRATDTQYF. The CDR3 bases are TGTGCCAGCAATGAGGACAGGGCGACAGATACGCAGTATTTT.

The CDR3 sequence is CASSMSLVGLAGENGELFF. The CDR3, as DNA: TGTGCCAGTAGTATGAGTCTCGTCGGGCTAGCGGGAGAGAACGGGGAGCTGTTTTTT. V and J are TRBV19 and TRBJ2-2; 10 bases align to TRBD2. J gave up 7 bases and V 3 bases, and 17 bases lay outside the gene matches. The CDR3 sequence is 19 residues long. Germline loops: CDR1 LNHDA, CDR2 SQIVND (reference sequence).

The count of this clone is one. Here the CDR3 DNA reads TGTGCCAGCAACGGACAACTGAGCTCCTACGAGCAGTACTTC. Residues: CASNGQLSSYEQYF. This chain uses TRBV28 with TRBJ2-7; perhaps TRBD1 as D (5 bases). Trimming removed 7 bases from V and 0 bases from J, with 13 bases in between. Per the germline V gene, CDR1 is MDHEN and CDR2 is SYDVKM. The CDR3 runs 14 residues.

The chain combines TRBV11-2 with TRBJ2-7, with D uncertain. The CDR3 runs 12 residues. Germline V lookup: CDR1 SGHAT, CDR2 FQNNGV. The ends were cut back, 8 bases at V and 1 base at J, with 9 bases in the middle. The CDR3 sequence: CASRRSSYEQYF. Written as DNA, the CDR3 is TGTGCCAGCCGCCGGAGTTCCTACGAGCAGTACTTC.

This chain links TRBV29-1 with TRBJ2-1; 9 bases are shared with TRBD1. This CDR3 contains 14 residues. Germline V CDR1 and CDR2: SQVTM, ANQGSEA. J was trimmed by 5 bases and V by 4 bases; bases with no gene match: 6. The CDR3 is CSVGGQGINNEQFF. CDR3 sequence (DNA): TGCAGCGTTGGGGGACAGGGTATCAACAATGAGCAGTTCTTC.

The gene calls are TRBV5-1 and TRBJ2-1; 7 bases are shared with TRBD2. V shed 1 base, J shed 5 bases, and the junction held 12 bases outside the gene matches. Germline V CDR1 and CDR2: SGHRS, YFSETQ. The CDR3 consists of 17 residues. Here the CDR3 DNA reads TGCGCCAGCAGCTTGATGCTGGGCGGGGGTACTAACAATGAGCAGTTCTTC. It yields the protein CASSLMLGGGTNNEQFF.

The rearrangement joins TRBV6-5 to TRBJ1-5, with unresolved D. The CDR3 loop spans 15 amino acids. V was shortened by 6 bases and J by 0 bases, with 12 bases between the two germline ends. Per germline, CDR1 MNHEY and CDR2 SVGAGI. DNA for the CDR3: TGTGCCAGCAGGAATCAGGCCTATAGCAATCAGCCCCAGCATTTT. Its protein product is CASRNQAYSNQPQHF.

The gene calls are TRBV29-1 and TRBJ2-2; D unclear. Germline V gene sequence: CDR1 SQVTM, CDR2 ANQGSEA. The CDR3 runs to 12 residues. V was clipped by 4 bases and J by 1 base, with 4 bases between them. Here the CDR3 DNA reads TGCAGCGTTGCGGGGAACACCGGGGAGCTGTTTTTT. Amino acid sequence: CSVAGNTGELFF.

The rearrangement joins TRBV18 to TRBJ2-2; TRBD1 is a possible D gene (6 bases). V was trimmed by 2 bases and J by 4 bases, leaving 14 bases between them. The CDR3 runs 16 residues. Germline V gives CDR1 KGHSH, CDR2 LQKENI. The CDR3 here is CASSPDLRGGTGELFF. CDR3 DNA sequence: TGTGCCAGCTCACCAGATCTCAGGGGCGGCACCGGGGAGCTGTTTTTT.

This CDR3 reads CASSEVTGGAPDTQYF. The CDR3 DNA reads as TGTGCCAGCAGTGAAGTGACCGGGGGGGCGCCAGATACGCAGTATTTT. This chain joins TRBV2 and TRBJ2-3; TRBD2 matches 8 bases. Looked up from germline, CDR1 is SNHLY and CDR2 is FYNNEI. The CDR3 is 16 amino acids. Trimming cost V 1 base and J 4 bases; bases outside gene matches: 7.

The V and J genes are TRBV6-1 and TRBJ1-3, with D unresolved. V was shortened by 3 bases and J by 4 bases, with 13 bases between the two germline ends. The CDR3 consists of 15 residues. Per the germline V gene, CDR1 is MNHNS and CDR2 is SASEGT. CDR3 sequence (DNA): TGTGCCAGCAGTGAGAACCCGGTCGCGGGAAACACCATATATTTT. Translating it yields CASSENPVAGNTIYF.

The genes are TRBV30 and TRBJ2-5; no firm D call. This CDR3 is 13 amino acids long. V was trimmed by 2 bases and J by 5 bases, leaving 12 bases between them. Germline-derived CDR1 and CDR2 are GTSNPN and SVGIG (reference sequence). CDR3 nucleotide sequence: TGTGCCTGGAGTAAACGGGTACGGGAGACCCAGTACTTC. Amino acid sequence: CAWSKRVRETQYF. Using reference TRBV30 and TRBJ2-5 for the parts outside the CDR3, the full variable domain is SQTIHQWPATLVQPVGSPLSLECTVEGTSNPNLYWYRQAAGRGLQLLFYSVGIGQISSEVPQNLSASRPQDRQFILSSKKLLLSDSGFYLCAWSKRVRETQYFGPGTRLLVL.

This clone was found a few times. V is TRBV5-1 and J is TRBJ2-3; TRBD2 agrees at 12 bases. CDR1 is SGHRS, CDR2 YFSETQ, per germline. V lost 0 bases to trimming and J lost 6 bases; unmatched junction nucleotides: 11. This CDR3 has 18 residues. CDR3 loop: CASSLAQTSGSVTDTQYF. The CDR3 nucleotides read TGCGCCAGCAGCTTGGCCCAGACTAGCGGGAGTGTGACGGATACGCAGTATTTT.